Shown below are 3 T cell receptor beta chains from a single sample sequenced in a study of glioma-infiltrating T cells after dendritic cell vaccination. Specified time point: after dendritic cell vaccination, including at tumor progression/relapse. Sequencing used immunoSEQ multiplex PCR; TCRdb keeps in-frame clones, though not all of them. Found here are roughly 85,000 clones, around 84% of them singletons; the top ten hold about 8.5%. This specimen consisted of blood, obtained after dendritic cell vaccination. The receptor source for this set is a human donor with glioblastoma.

This chain links TRBV7-2 with TRBJ1-2, with a possible D match to TRBD1 (5 bases). The V end was cut by 8 bases, the J end by 7 bases, with 20 bases between. Germline loops: CDR1 SGHTA, CDR2 FQGNSA. This CDR3 has 14 amino acids. The CDR3 spells CASGPGGWYSGYTF. The CDR3 DNA follows: TGTGCCAGCGGGCCGGGGGGATGGTACAGTGGCTACACCTTC.

The chain links TRBV5-6 to TRBJ1-1; 8 bases map to TRBD1. The CDR3 consists of 13 residues. V lost 4 bases to trimming and J lost 1 base; unmatched junction nucleotides: 0. Per germline, CDR1 SGHDT and CDR2 YYEEEE. In DNA, the CDR3 is TGTGCCAGCAGCGGACAGGGGAACACTGAAGCTTTCTTT. Translating gives CASSGQGNTEAFF.

The J gene is TRBJ1-4, the V gene TRBV12-5; 12 bases agree with TRBD1. With V trimmed by 3 bases and J by 3 bases, 14 bases remained unmatched. The V gene's germline CDR1 is LGHNT and CDR2 FRNRAP. CDR3 length: 20 amino acids. The chain's CDR3 is CASGLPGTGGLERANEKLFF. The CDR3 DNA sequence: TGTGCTAGTGGTTTACCTGGGACAGGGGGCTTGGAGCGAGCTAATGAAAAACTGTTTTTT.